This TCR beta chain was recovered during a study of response to subunit inactivated influenza vaccine. General study points: Few new T cells, the authors suggested, are recruited by each seasonal influenza vaccination.

This CDR3 contains 14 residues. The ends were cut back, 5 bases at V and 4 bases at J, with 12 bases in the middle. Per germline, CDR1 SEHNR and CDR2 FQNEAQ (reference sequence). This clonotype has only a few counts. Its target is unknown. From the RT-PCR reads, TCRdb called clonotypes with MiXCR, one entry per CDR3 protein. The repertoire consists of around 530,000 distinct CDR3 sequences, with about 15% occurring once and the leading ten covering 3%. The sample in question was CD4+ T cells sorted from PBMCs, obtained around 2 years after vaccination. The chain is built from TRBV7-9 and TRBJ2-1; D gene unclear. The TCR comes from a man in his fifties or sixties who received an inactivated influenza vaccine. The CDR3 DNA reads TGTGCCAGCAGCCTCTGGACGGAATACAATGAGCAGTTCTTC. It specifies CASSLWTEYNEQFF.